The clone carrying this T cell receptor (beta chain) showed up just a few times. This CDR3 has 13 residues. CDR1 is SGHNT, CDR2 YYREEE, per germline (reference sequence). The V and J ends lost 0 bases and 3 bases respectively, with 7 bases between them. This specimen comes from a study of blood T cell repertoires in COVID-19. Cohorts were based on clinical histories the participants reported. Libraries were prepared by immunoSEQ multiplex PCR; TCRdb keeps only in-frame clonotypes and omits some of them. The table records 310,000 or so clones, about 83% of them present only once. The sequence was obtained from a woman aged 35 to 49 who had recovered from COVID-19. The specimen was PBMCs or T cells enriched from blood (not recorded which). V is TRBV5-4 and J is TRBJ2-7; D is ambiguous. CDR3 loop: CASSLGHNYEQYF. The CDR3 nucleotides are TGTGCCAGCAGCTTGGGCCACAACTACGAGCAGTACTTC.